These T cell receptor beta chains were read from a single sample in a study of T cells after yellow fever vaccination. MiXCR, applied by TCRdb to the 5' RACE reads, yields one record per CDR3 protein. The sample lists hundreds of thousands of distinct CDR3 sequences; approximately 21% were seen once. Sequenced here: PBMCs, sampled 15 days after the yellow fever booster vaccination. The receptors originated from a man between 25 and 39 years old who received the YFV17D yellow fever vaccine. CDR3s include the opening cysteine and the closing phenylalanine or tryptophan. A D gene is named only where the DNA matches it firmly. Clone size appears in some rows only: once, few, many, or a class for an expanded clone.

J gene: TRBJ2-5; V gene: TRBV6-5; clone size: -; D gene: -; CDR3 protein: CASSYRAEETQYF; CDR3 DNA: TGTGCCAGCAGTTACCGGGCAGAAGAGACCCAGTACTTC
J gene: TRBJ1-1; V gene: TRBV5-5; clone size: many; D gene: -; CDR3 protein: CASSLGRQDTEAFF; CDR3 DNA: TGTGCCAGCAGCTTGGGCCGACAGGACACTGAAGCTTTCTTT
J gene: TRBJ2-7; V gene: TRBV20-1; clone size: few; D gene: -; CDR3 protein: CSAKGEGHEQYF; CDR3 DNA: TGCAGTGCTAAGGGGGAGGGCCACGAGCAGTACTTC
J gene: TRBJ2-5; V gene: TRBV20-1; clone size: few; D gene: -; CDR3 protein: CSAVRGVETQYF; CDR3 DNA: TGCAGTGCGGTGAGGGGGGTAGAGACCCAGTACTTC
J gene: TRBJ2-1; V gene: TRBV29-1; clone size: -; D gene: TRBD1; CDR3 protein: CSVDTLGGQGGRDEQFF; CDR3 DNA: TGCAGCGTTGATACGCTAGGGGGACAGGGGGGACGTGATGAGCAGTTCTTC
J gene: TRBJ2-7; V gene: TRBV5-1; clone size: few; D gene: -; CDR3 protein: CASSLPGGLEGEQYF; CDR3 DNA: TGCGCCAGCAGCTTACCCGGGGGGCTAGAAGGGGAGCAGTACTTC
J gene: TRBJ2-3; V gene: TRBV29-1; clone size: few; D gene: -; CDR3 protein: CSVPRARTDTQYF; CDR3 DNA: TGCAGCGTTCCAAGGGCGAGGACAGATACGCAGTATTTT
J gene: TRBJ2-1; V gene: TRBV5-1; clone size: -; D gene: TRBD2; CDR3 protein: CASSFGLAETYNEQFF; CDR3 DNA: TGCGCCAGCAGCTTCGGTCTAGCGGAGACCTACAATGAGCAGTTCTTC
J gene: TRBJ2-5; V gene: TRBV12-3/TRBV12-4; clone size: -; D gene: -; CDR3 protein: CASSLMYQETQYF; CDR3 DNA: TGTGCCAGCAGTTTGATGTACCAAGAGACCCAGTACTTC
J gene: TRBJ2-3; V gene: TRBV30; clone size: few; D gene: -; CDR3 protein: CAWSSGVTGGTQYF; CDR3 DNA: TGTGCCTGGAGTTCGGGGGTCACAGGTGGTACGCAGTATTTT
J gene: TRBJ2-7; V gene: TRBV5-4; clone size: -; D gene: -; CDR3 protein: CASSPPGGTYEQYF; CDR3 DNA: TGTGCCAGCAGCCCCCCCGGGGGCACCTACGAGCAGTACTTC
J gene: TRBJ2-1; V gene: TRBV28; clone size: few; D gene: TRBD2; CDR3 protein: CASSASGSSGEQFF; CDR3 DNA: TGTGCCAGCAGTGCAAGCGGGAGTTCTGGTGAGCAGTTCTTC
J gene: TRBJ2-4; V gene: TRBV28; clone size: few; D gene: TRBD2; CDR3 protein: CASSLAASGRGPGNIQYF; CDR3 DNA: TGTGCCAGCAGTTTAGCGGCTAGCGGGAGGGGCCCCGGAAACATTCAGTACTTC
J gene: TRBJ1-1; V gene: TRBV29-1; clone size: few; D gene: TRBD1; CDR3 protein: CSVGDSSRLFF; CDR3 DNA: TGCAGCGTTGGGGACAGTAGCCGACTTTTCTTT